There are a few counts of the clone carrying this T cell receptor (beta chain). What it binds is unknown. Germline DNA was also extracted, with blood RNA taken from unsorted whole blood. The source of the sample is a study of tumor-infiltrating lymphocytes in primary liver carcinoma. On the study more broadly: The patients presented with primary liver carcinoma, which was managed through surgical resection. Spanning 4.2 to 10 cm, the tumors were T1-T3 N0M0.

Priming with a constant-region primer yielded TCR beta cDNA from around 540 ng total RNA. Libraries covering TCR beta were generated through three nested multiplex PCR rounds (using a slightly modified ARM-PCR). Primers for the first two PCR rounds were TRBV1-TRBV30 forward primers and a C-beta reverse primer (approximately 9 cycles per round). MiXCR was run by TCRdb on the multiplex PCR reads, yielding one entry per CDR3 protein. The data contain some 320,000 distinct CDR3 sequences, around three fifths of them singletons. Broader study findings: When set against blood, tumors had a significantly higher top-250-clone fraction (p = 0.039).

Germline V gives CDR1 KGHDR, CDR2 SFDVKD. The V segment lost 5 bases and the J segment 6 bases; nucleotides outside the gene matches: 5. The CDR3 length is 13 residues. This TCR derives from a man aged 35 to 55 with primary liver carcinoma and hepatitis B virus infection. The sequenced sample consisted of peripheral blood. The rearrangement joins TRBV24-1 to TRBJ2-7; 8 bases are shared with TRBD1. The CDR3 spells CATSGPTGAEQYF. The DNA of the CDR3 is TGTGCCACCAGTGGACCGACAGGGGCCGAGCAGTACTTC.